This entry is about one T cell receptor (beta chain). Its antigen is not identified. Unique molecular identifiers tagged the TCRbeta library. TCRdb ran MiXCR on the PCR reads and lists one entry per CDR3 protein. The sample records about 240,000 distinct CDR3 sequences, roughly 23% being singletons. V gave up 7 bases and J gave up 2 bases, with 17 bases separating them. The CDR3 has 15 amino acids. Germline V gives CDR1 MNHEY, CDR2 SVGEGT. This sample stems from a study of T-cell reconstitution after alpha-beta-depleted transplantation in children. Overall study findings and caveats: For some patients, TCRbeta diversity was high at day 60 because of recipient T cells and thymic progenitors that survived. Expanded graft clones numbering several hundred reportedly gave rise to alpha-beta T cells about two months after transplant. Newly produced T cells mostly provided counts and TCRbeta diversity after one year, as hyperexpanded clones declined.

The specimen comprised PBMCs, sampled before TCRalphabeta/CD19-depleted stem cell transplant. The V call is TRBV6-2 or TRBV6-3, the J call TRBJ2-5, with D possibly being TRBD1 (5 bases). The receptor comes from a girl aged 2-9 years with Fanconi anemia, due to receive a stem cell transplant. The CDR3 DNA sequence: TGTGCCAGCATAGGATGGATCCGACAGCAAGAGACCCAGTACTTC. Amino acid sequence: CASIGWIRQQETQYF.